This TCR beta chain was retrieved from a study of cytomegalovirus exposure and HLA in healthy donors. Overall study: Genotyping of 400 or so donors showed that roughly 80% belonged to the Caucasian-associated ancestry cluster.

13 Jbeta primers and 60 Vbeta primers were used for the PCR. Using immunoSEQ multiplex PCR, the repertoire was profiled, and TCRdb retains in-frame clones only, with some absent. The sample consists of roughly 130,000 clones, 65% to 85% of them appearing once. Concerning this clone: Its target is not known. Sequence at one end of the junction differs from germline and may be a read error.

Study-level findings and limits: V- and J-gene trimming of TCR beta was linked (in a later analysis) to a missense DCLRE1C variant.

The receptor comes from a man between 18 and 35 years old in good health and CMV-seronegative. Sequencing was performed on PBMCs.

The CDR3: CSSSLAGPGEDTQYF. The CDR3 coding sequence is TGTTCCAGCAGCTTAGCAGGACCCGGGGAAGATACGCAGTATTTT. The chain joins TRBV7-9 to TRBJ2-3; D is possibly TRBD2 (5 bases). In germline, CDR1 is SEHNR, CDR2 FQNEAQ (reference sequence). This CDR3 is 15 amino acids long.